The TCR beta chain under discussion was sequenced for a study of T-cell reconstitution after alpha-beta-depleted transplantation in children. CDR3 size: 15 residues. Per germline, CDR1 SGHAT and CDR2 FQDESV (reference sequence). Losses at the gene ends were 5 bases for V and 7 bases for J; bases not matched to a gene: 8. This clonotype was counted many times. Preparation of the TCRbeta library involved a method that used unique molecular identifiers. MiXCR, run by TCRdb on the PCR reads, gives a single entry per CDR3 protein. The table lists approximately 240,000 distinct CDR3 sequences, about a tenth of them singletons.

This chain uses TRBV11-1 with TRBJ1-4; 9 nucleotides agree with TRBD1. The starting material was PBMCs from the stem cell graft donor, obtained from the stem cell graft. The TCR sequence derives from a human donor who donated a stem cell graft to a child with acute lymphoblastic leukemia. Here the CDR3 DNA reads TGTGCCAGCAGCGTGGGACAGGGCGGGGGTGAAAAACTGTTTTTT. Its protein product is CASSVGQGGGEKLFF.